Shown below are 30 T cell receptor beta chains from a single sample sequenced in a study of OX40 agonist ivuxolimab in advanced cancers. Generated by immunoSEQ multiplex PCR, the TCRdb table keeps only in-frame clones and is missing some. The repertoire holds about 59,000 clones, with approximately 90% as singletons. The starting material was CD4+ or CD8+ T cells sorted from blood, obtained in a trial of the OX40 agonist ivuxolimab. Receptor source: an adult with an advanced solid tumor such as melanoma, head and neck, liver or kidney cancer.

This clone showed up just once. This rearrangement joins TRBV28 to TRBJ1-2; D may be TRBD1 (6 bases). The germline gives CDR1 MDHEN, CDR2 SYDVKM. V lost 6 bases and J 3 bases, leaving 14 bases between the germline ends. The CDR3 has 14 amino acids. CDR3: CASSTPDSHYGYTF. CDR3 coding DNA: TGTGCCAGCAGCACCCCGGACAGCCACTATGGCTACACCTTC.

CDR3 loop: CAWSRQGGTEAFF. CDR3 sequence (DNA): TGTGCCTGGAGTAGACAGGGGGGCACTGAAGCTTTCTTT. This rearrangement joins TRBV30 to TRBJ1-1, with 9 bases lining up with TRBD1. The germline V gene encodes CDR1 GTSNPN and CDR2 SVGIG (reference sequence). The ends lost 2 bases at V and 4 bases at J; junction bases unmatched: 2. This CDR3 has 13 amino acids.

This clone showed up just once. The chain employs TRBV5-4 and TRBJ2-1; 16 bases align to TRBD2. J lost 7 bases, V lost 4 bases, and 5 bases had no gene match. The CDR3 has 16 residues. In germline, CDR1 is SGHNT, CDR2 YYREEE (reference sequence). CDR3 in amino acids: CASSIPGLAGGNEQFF. CDR3 bases: TGTGCCAGCAGCATCCCGGGACTAGCGGGAGGGAATGAGCAGTTCTTC.

The V call is TRBV28, the J call TRBJ2-3, with 11 positions matching TRBD1. Germline V gene sequence: CDR1 MDHEN, CDR2 SYDVKM. This CDR3 comprises 16 residues. The trim removed 5 bases at V and 6 bases at J, leaving 10 bases unmatched. CDR3 nucleotide sequence: TGTGCCAGCAGTCCGCCGAGGGACAGGGGGTACGATACGCAGTATTTT. Translating gives CASSPPRDRGYDTQYF.

The chain couples TRBV18 to TRBJ1-1; a weak D match, TRBD1 (5 bases). The V gene lost 1 base and the J gene lost 5 bases, with 11 bases spanning the gap. This CDR3 has 14 residues. Germline loops: CDR1 KGHSH, CDR2 LQKENI. CDR3 DNA: TGTGCCAGCTCACCACAGGACACAAGGACTGAAGCTTTCTTT. This gives the protein CASSPQDTRTEAFF.

The V gene is TRBV5-1, the J gene TRBJ1-5; no firm D call. The length of the CDR3 is 14 residues. Germline V gene lookup returns CDR1 SGHRS and CDR2 YFSETQ. Between the trimmed V and J ends, which lost 0 bases and 4 bases, there was a span of 8 bases. The DNA for the CDR3 is TGCGCCAGCAGCTTGGACAGTCTAAATCAGCCCCAGCATTTT. It codes for CASSLDSLNQPQHF.

The chain joins TRBV18 to TRBJ2-1; TRBD2 aligns across 12 bases. Germline V gene sequence: CDR1 KGHSH, CDR2 LQKENI. This CDR3 is 18 amino acids long. With 5 bases clipped from V and 9 bases from J, the junction kept 17 bases outside the gene matches. The CDR3 is CASSDSSGRALGSTEQFF. CDR3 coding DNA: TGTGCCAGCTCAGATTCTAGCGGGAGGGCCCTCGGTTCCACTGAGCAGTTCTTC.

The chain links TRBV28 to TRBJ1-2, with D unresolved. The germline V gene encodes CDR1 MDHEN and CDR2 SYDVKM. The V and J ends lost 4 bases and 3 bases respectively, with 9 bases between them. The CDR3 has 13 residues. The CDR3 bases are TGTGCCAGCAGTTCCCCGGAGTACTATGGCTACACCTTC. This gives the protein CASSSPEYYGYTF.

The chain uses TRBV9 and TRBJ2-7; 9 bases line up with TRBD2. Per the germline V gene, CDR1 is SGDLS and CDR2 is YYNGEE. This CDR3 spans 19 amino acids. V was pared by 0 bases and J by 3 bases, with 16 bases of the junction left unmatched. CDR3 sequence: CASSVVRIAGAPRIYEQYF. The CDR3 DNA reads as TGTGCCAGCAGCGTAGTTAGGATAGCGGGAGCTCCACGGATCTACGAGCAGTACTTC.

The chain joins TRBV18 to TRBJ1-3; 8 nucleotides agree with TRBD1. The trim removed 6 bases at V and 0 bases at J, leaving 10 bases unmatched. CDR1 and CDR2 (germline): KGHSH, LQKENI. This CDR3 spans 17 amino acids. The CDR3 DNA reads TGTGCCAGCTCCCTTACAGGGGGGACCATCTCTGGAAACACCATATATTTT. Amino acid sequence: CASSLTGGTISGNTIYF.

The rearrangement links TRBV7-3 to TRBJ2-3, with TRBD2 identical over 10 bases. Germline V gene sequence: CDR1 SGHTA, CDR2 FQGTGA. The CDR3 has 17 residues. Unmatched junction bases numbered 13, after V lost 5 bases and J lost 5 bases. The CDR3 reads CASSPQGLAGVRDTQYF. CDR3 DNA: TGTGCCAGCAGCCCACAGGGGCTAGCGGGAGTGAGAGATACGCAGTATTTT.

This clone was counted between two and nine times. The chain has TRBV28 and TRBJ2-1, with 8 bases lining up with TRBD1. Trimming cost V 5 bases and J 5 bases; bases outside gene matches: 8. The CDR3 covers 15 residues. The germline V gene has CDR1 MDHEN and CDR2 SYDVKM. DNA for the CDR3: TGTGCCAGCAGTGATACGGACAGGGAGGACAATGAGCAGTTCTTC. It yields the protein CASSDTDREDNEQFF.

The sample holds one count of this clone. The gene calls are TRBV2 and TRBJ2-1; D gene unclear. CDR3 length equals 13 residues. V gave up 9 bases and J gave up 1 base, with 10 bases separating them. Germline V gene data show CDR1 as SNHLY and CDR2 as FYNNEI. The CDR3 protein is CASKMISYNEQFF. Written as DNA, the CDR3 is TGTGCCAGTAAAATGATATCCTACAATGAGCAGTTCTTC.

The chain joins TRBV4-3 to TRBJ1-1; no clear D gene. The V end was cut by 1 base, the J end by 1 base, with 7 bases between. CDR1 and CDR2 (germline): LGHNA, YSLEER. The CDR3 is 14 residues long. In nucleotides, the CDR3 is TGCGCCAGCAGCCAAGGACGGCGGAACACTGAAGCTTTCTTT. Translated, it gives CASSQGRRNTEAFF.

With regard to this clone: This CDR3 is also generated by other DNA sequences in the sample. The V and J genes are TRBV19 and TRBJ2-5, with 10 bases that match TRBD2. Trimming at V came to 5 bases and at J to 5 bases, leaving 2 bases not matched to a gene. Germline values: CDR1 LNHDA, CDR2 SQIVND (reference sequence). This CDR3 is 13 amino acids long. CDR3 bases: TGTGCCAGTAGTCGGACTAGCGGCGAGACCCAGTACTTC. As protein: CASSRTSGETQYF.

V and J are TRBV15 and TRBJ2-1, with 8 bases matching TRBD2. V lost 3 bases to trimming and J lost 3 bases; unmatched junction nucleotides: 7. The germline V gene encodes CDR1 LNHNV and CDR2 YYDKDF (reference sequence). There are 16 residues in the CDR3. In DNA, the CDR3 is TGTGCCACCAGCAGTGACAGCGGGAGCCGCTACAATGAGCAGTTCTTC. Its translation is CATSSDSGSRYNEQFF.

This chain joins TRBV7-2 and TRBJ2-1; TRBD2 matches 10 bases. The CDR3 has 17 residues. The J segment lost 7 bases and the V segment lost 5 bases, leaving 14 bases of the junction unmatched. Germline V gene data show CDR1 as SGHTA and CDR2 as FQGNSA. For the CDR3, the DNA is TGTGCCAGCAGCCGAAGAGCGGCTAGCGGGAGTTTAAATGAGCAGTTCTTC. Translating gives CASSRRAASGSLNEQFF.

The chain is built from TRBV6-5 and TRBJ2-3, with 8 positions matching TRBD2. CDR3 size: 13 residues. The trim removed 6 bases at V and 4 bases at J, leaving 3 bases unmatched. Germline V gene sequence: CDR1 MNHEY, CDR2 SVGAGI. The CDR3 is CASSGRAPDTQYF. DNA for the CDR3: TGTGCCAGCAGCGGGAGGGCCCCAGATACGCAGTATTTT.

V gene TRBV29-1 combines with J gene TRBJ2-3, with D tentatively TRBD1 (5 bases). The length of the CDR3 is 14 residues. V was cut by 0 bases and J by 4 bases, with 11 bases left in between. CDR1 and CDR2 from the germline V gene are SQVTM and ANQGSEA. The CDR3 region is CSVEDPARADTQYF. The CDR3 DNA follows: TGCAGCGTTGAAGATCCCGCCAGGGCAGATACGCAGTATTTT.

This clone was detected only once. The junction does not match germline at one end; this may be a read error. Additional DNA sequences in this sample encode the identical CDR3. The rearrangement uses TRBV28 and TRBJ2-7, with TRBD2 identical over 8 bases. In germline, CDR1 is MDHEN, CDR2 SYDVKM. This CDR3 has 16 residues. The CDR3 is CASSLDLFGGAYEQYF. Written as DNA, the CDR3 is TGCGCCAGCAGTTTAGACCTTTTCGGGGGGGCCTACGAGCAGTACTTC.

This sequence joins TRBV28 and TRBJ2-7; D call uncertain. The germline CDR1 and CDR2 sequences are MDHEN and SYDVKM. V lost 7 bases and J lost 0, with 16 bases in between. This CDR3 is 15 amino acids long. CDR3 sequence: CASTPQGQDSYEQYF. The CDR3 region has the DNA TGTGCCAGCACCCCACAAGGGCAGGACTCCTACGAGCAGTACTTC.

The V and J genes are TRBV19 and TRBJ2-5, with TRBD1 matching 8 bases. V shed 3 bases, J shed 5 bases, and the junction held 11 bases outside the gene matches. Germline-derived CDR1 and CDR2 are LNHDA and SQIVND (reference sequence). The CDR3 runs 16 residues. The CDR3, as DNA: TGTGCCAGTAGTATCTCACTCCAGGGGGCGCAGGAGACCCAGTACTTC. It translates to CASSISLQGAQETQYF. Drawing the rest from reference TRBV19 and TRBJ2-5, the complete variable domain is DGGITQSPKYLFRKEGQNVTLSCEQNLNHDAMYWYRQDPGQGLRLIYYSQIVNDFQKGDIAEGYSVSREKKESFPLTVTSAQKNPTAFYLCASSISLQGAQETQYFGPGTRLLVL.

The gene calls are TRBV28 and TRBJ2-7, with 10 positions matching TRBD2. Germline CDR1 MDHEN, CDR2 SYDVKM. Trimming removed 5 bases from V and 7 bases from J; junction bases left unmatched: 11. This CDR3 has 15 amino acids. Here the CDR3 reads CASSRAAGGPGEQYF. The DNA for the CDR3 is TGTGCCAGCAGTAGAGCAGCGGGAGGGCCGGGTGAGCAGTACTTC.

The chain is built from TRBV4-3 and TRBJ1-1, with D perhaps matching TRBD1 (6 bases). CDR1 LGHNA and CDR2 YSLEER come from the germline V gene. Trimming took 4 bases from V and 0 from J, leaving 12 bases between them. The CDR3 contains 15 residues. For the CDR3, the DNA is TGCGCCAGCAGCCGCTCGGACAGCTTGAACACTGAAGCTTTCTTT. Protein: CASSRSDSLNTEAFF.

The chain combines TRBV5-1 with TRBJ2-3; tentative D call: TRBD1 (5 bases). CDR3 length: 19 amino acids. The V end was cut by 4 bases, the J end by 4 bases, with 28 bases between. The germline gives CDR1 SGHRS, CDR2 YFSETQ. DNA of the CDR3: TGCGCCAGCAGCGGGTTTCAGGGAATTAAAACCCCTCTCGCAGATACGCAGTATTTT. This gives the protein CASSGFQGIKTPLADTQYF.

The chain joins TRBV28 to TRBJ1-4, with TRBD1 identical over 11 bases. Per germline, CDR1 MDHEN and CDR2 SYDVKM. This CDR3 region has 17 residues. Germline trimming cut 7 bases from V and 4 bases from J; bases unmatched to any gene: 11. CDR3 amino acids: CASIPGTGGSGNEKLFF. The DNA of the CDR3 is TGTGCCAGCATTCCCGGGACAGGGGGTTCGGGTAATGAAAAACTGTTTTTT.

The chain links TRBV7-2 to TRBJ2-1, with 14 bases lining up with TRBD2. The CDR3 covers 17 residues. J was trimmed by 6 bases and V by 5 bases; bases with no gene match: 9. CDR1 is SGHTA, CDR2 FQGNSA, per germline. This CDR3 reads CASSPRLAGGPGNEQFF. The CDR3 region has the DNA TGTGCCAGCAGCCCCAGACTAGCGGGAGGGCCGGGCAATGAGCAGTTCTTC.

The genes are TRBV6-5 and TRBJ2-7; TRBD1 aligns across 8 bases. CDR3 length: 15 residues. V dropped 5 bases and J dropped 5; count of bases not matched to a gene: 11. Germline V lookup: CDR1 MNHEY, CDR2 SVGAGI. Here the CDR3 reads CASSNTGTGPNEQYF. DNA for the CDR3: TGTGCCAGCAGTAACACCGGGACAGGCCCAAACGAGCAGTACTTC.

The rearrangement uses TRBV12-5 and TRBJ2-2; TRBD2 matches 9 bases. CDR1 and CDR2 from the germline V gene are LGHNT and FRNRAP. The ends lost 2 bases at V and 2 bases at J; junction bases unmatched: 3. The CDR3 sequence is 16 residues long. DNA of the CDR3: TGTGCTAGTGGTTTGTCGCTAGCGGGAAACACCGGGGAGCTGTTTTTT. Protein: CASGLSLAGNTGELFF.

The V gene is TRBV19, the J gene TRBJ2-4; D unresolved. The CDR3 is 12 amino acids. In germline, CDR1 is LNHDA, CDR2 SQIVND (reference sequence). V was shortened by 7 bases and J by 8 bases, with 12 bases between the two germline ends. The CDR3 DNA reads TGTGCCAGTACCAGTACTTTGGACATTCAGTACTTC. Translating it yields CASTSTLDIQYF. The entire variable domain, with the rest obtained from reference TRBV19 and TRBJ2-4, is as follows: DGGITQSPKYLFRKEGQNVTLSCEQNLNHDAMYWYRQDPGQGLRLIYYSQIVNDFQKGDIAEGYSVSREKKESFPLTVTSAQKNPTAFYLCASTSTLDIQYFGAGTRLSVL.